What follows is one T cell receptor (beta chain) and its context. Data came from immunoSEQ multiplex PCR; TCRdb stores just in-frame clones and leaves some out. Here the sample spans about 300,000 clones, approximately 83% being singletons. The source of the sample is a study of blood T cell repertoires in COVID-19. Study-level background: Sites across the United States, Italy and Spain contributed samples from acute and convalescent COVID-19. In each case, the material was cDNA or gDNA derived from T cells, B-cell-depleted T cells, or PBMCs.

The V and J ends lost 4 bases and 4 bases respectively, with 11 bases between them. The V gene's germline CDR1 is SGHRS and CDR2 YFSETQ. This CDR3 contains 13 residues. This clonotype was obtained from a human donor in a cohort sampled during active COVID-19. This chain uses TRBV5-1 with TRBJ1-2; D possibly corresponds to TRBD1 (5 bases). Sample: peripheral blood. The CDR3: CASSRTGSYGYTF. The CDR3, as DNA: TGCGCCAGCAGCCGTACAGGTAGCTATGGCTACACCTTC.